This section outlines one TCR beta chain sequence together with its context. This entry belongs to a study of blood T cell repertoires in COVID-19. The CDR3 spans 14 residues. The V gene end was trimmed by 0 bases and the J gene end by 5 bases; junction bases not matched to a gene: 1. The germline gives CDR1 KGHSH, CDR2 LQKENI. Here immunoSEQ multiplex PCR was the method, and the copy in TCRdb shows in-frame clones only, minus some. This table has 90,000 to 130,000 clones, around 74% appearing once. The TCR originated in a woman aged 60 to 75 with acute or convalescent COVID-19. The chain couples TRBV18 to TRBJ1-3; the match to TRBD1 covers 7 bases. Sequenced input: peripheral blood. CDR3 region: CASSPPGQRNTIYF. CDR3 DNA sequence: TGTGCCAGCTCACCACCGGGACAGCGAAACACCATATATTTT.